This entry lists 9 T cell receptor beta chains sequenced from one sample in a study of blood T cell repertoires in COVID-19. Assay: immunoSEQ multiplex PCR; the TCRdb copy retains only in-frame clones and omits some. The profile shows approximately 75,000 clones, 65% to 90% of them singletons. The sample comprised peripheral blood. Receptor source: a woman between 50 and 59 years old with acute or convalescent COVID-19.

V usage is TRBV28 and J usage is TRBJ2-7, with 7 bases that match TRBD1. The CDR3 extends over 14 amino acids. Looked up from germline, CDR1 is MDHEN and CDR2 is SYDVKM. Germline trimming cut 4 bases from V and 5 bases from J; bases unmatched to any gene: 8. The CDR3 bases are TGTGCCAGCAGTTACGACAGGGTGGTCGACGAGCAGTACTTC. Translated, it gives CASSYDRVVDEQYF.

The genes are TRBV5-4 and TRBJ1-2, with no clear D. The CDR3 covers 16 residues. Germline lookup yields CDR1 SGHNT and CDR2 YYREEE (reference sequence). V was trimmed by 4 bases and J by 4 bases, leaving 20 bases between them. CDR3 sequence: CASSLRVSLPVYGYTF. The DNA of the CDR3 is TGTGCCAGCAGCCTGAGGGTTTCTCTACCCGTCTATGGCTACACCTTC.

With regard to this clone: Other DNA sequences within the sample encode an identical CDR3. The chain joins TRBV11-3 to TRBJ2-2; weak D call: TRBD1 (5 bases). There are 15 residues in the CDR3. Germline V gene lookup returns CDR1 SGHNT and CDR2 YENEEA. Trimming removed 1 base from V and 0 bases from J, with 6 bases in between. In nucleotides, the CDR3 is TGTGCCAGCAGCTTAGGACAGTCGAACACCGGGGAGCTGTTTTTT. Translated, it gives CASSLGQSNTGELFF.

This rearrangement joins TRBV6-2 or TRBV6-3 to TRBJ1-5; 7 nucleotides line up with TRBD1. The CDR3 runs to 16 residues. The V and J ends lost 6 bases and 3 bases, in that order; junction bases with no gene match: 11. In germline, CDR1 is MNHEY, CDR2 SVGEGT. CDR3 coding DNA: TGTGCCAGCAGCCCCCACCGACAGGGAAACAATCAGCCCCAGCATTTT. Amino acids: CASSPHRQGNNQPQHF.

The V and J genes are TRBV5-1 and TRBJ2-7, with unresolved D. Trimming shortened V by 0 bases and J by 3 bases, and 10 bases separated the two germline ends. Germline loops: CDR1 SGHRS, CDR2 YFSETQ. This CDR3 comprises 14 residues. In DNA, the CDR3 is TGCGCCAGCAGCTTGGCCGCAGATTACTACGAGCAGTACTTC. Translated: CASSLAADYYEQYF.

This clone was found once. This chain connects TRBV7-9 to TRBJ2-7; D ambiguous. This CDR3 is built from 15 residues. The V end was cut by 0 bases, the J end by 4 bases, with 13 bases between. The germline V gene encodes CDR1 SEHNR and CDR2 FQNEAQ (reference sequence). In DNA, the CDR3 is TGTGCCAGCAGCTTAGCGACTCCCCGCGAATACGAGCAGTACTTC. It yields the protein CASSLATPREYEQYF.

The V call is TRBV4-3, the J call TRBJ1-5; D gene unclear. The germline V gene has CDR1 LGHNA and CDR2 YSLEER. V lost 6 bases and J lost 3, with 15 bases in between. The CDR3 loop spans 15 amino acids. CDR3 protein: CASSYLLNANQPQHF. CDR3 DNA: TGCGCCAGCAGTTACTTATTGAACGCCAATCAGCCCCAGCATTTT.

This clone is a singleton in its sample. This chain links TRBV3-1 (or the pseudogene TRBV3-2) with TRBJ2-2; 11 nucleotides agree with TRBD2. V lost 4 bases, J lost 6 bases, and 7 bases stayed unmatched. Germline-derived CDR1 and CDR2 are LGHDT and YNNKEL (reference sequence). The length of the CDR3 is 16 residues. Here the CDR3 DNA reads TGTGCCAGCAGCCTAGCGGGAGGGCCATGGTCCGGGGAGCTGTTTTTT. Its protein product is CASSLAGGPWSGELFF.

V gene TRBV5-6 combines with J gene TRBJ1-2; 9 nucleotides match TRBD1. Germline lookup yields CDR1 SGHDT and CDR2 YYEEEE. Trimming cost V 2 bases and J 4 bases; bases outside gene matches: 6. CDR3 size: 15 residues. CDR3 in amino acids: CASSFTGQGGYGYTF. CDR3 in DNA: TGTGCCAGCAGCTTTACGGGACAGGGAGGCTATGGCTACACCTTC. The complete variable domain, with remaining parts taken from reference TRBV5-6 and TRBJ1-2, reads DAGVTQSPTHLIKTRGQQVTLRCSPKSGHDTVSWYQQALGQGPQFIFQYYEEEERQRGNFPDRFSGHQFPNYSSELNVNALLLGDSALYLCASSFTGQGGYGYTFGSGTRLTVV.